Included here is one T cell receptor (beta chain) sequence, with context. Its target is not known. The data are from a study of T cell responses to AZD1222 COVID-19 vaccine. The CDR3 loop spans 14 amino acids. J lost 6 bases, V lost 6 bases, and 10 bases had no gene match. Germline loops: CDR1 MNHEY, CDR2 SVGAGI. TCRdb's copy holds only in-frame clones and misses some; the assay was immunoSEQ multiplex PCR. The repertoire consists of about 120,000 clones, with approximately 84% occurring once and the leading ten covering 8.5% to 10%. Study-level results: Possibly, clonal diversity was underestimated; donors were largely white British and included more females. Among AZD1222 vaccinees, only five or six were seropositive at baseline. Repertoire sampling was restricted to post-peak T cell response timepoints. Reportedly, nearly half of unique spike TCRs recognized epitopes outside B.1.351/B.1.1.7 mutations.

Sequences were derived from peripheral blood, sampled on day 0 of AZD1222 vaccination. The source of this sequence is an adult in good health. The chain joins TRBV6-5 to TRBJ1-2; 7 bases map to TRBD1. CDR3 nucleotides: TGTGCCAGCAGCCGCGGACAGGTTCTTGATGGCTACACCTTC. Amino acids: CASSRGQVLDGYTF.